The 21 T cell receptor beta chains given below trace back to one sample, sequenced in a study of CD8+ T cells in alopecia areata. Following extraction, RNA underwent reverse transcription to cDNA, which served as the sequencing template. Data came from immunoSEQ multiplex PCR; TCRdb stores just in-frame clones and leaves some out. The sample lists some 150,000 clones; around 55% were seen once. The input for sequencing was CD8+ T cells sorted from blood, taken at week 0. The receptors originated from a human donor with alopecia areata.

The chain links TRBV12-5 to TRBJ2-4, with TRBD1 identical over 12 bases. Losses at the gene ends were 6 bases for V and 4 bases for J; bases not matched to a gene: 7. The CDR3 length is 16 residues. The germline CDR1 and CDR2 sequences are LGHNT and FRNRAP. CDR3 sequence (DNA): TGTGCTAGTGGACCGGGACAGGGGGCAGAGAAAAACATTCAGTACTTC. Translation: CASGPGQGAEKNIQYF.

The CDR3 region has the DNA TGTGCCAGCAGTGACCCCCGGGACCAGTGGAAACTGTTTTTT. Its protein is CASSDPRDQWKLFF. V is TRBV2 and J is TRBJ1-4; perhaps TRBD1 as D (5 bases). Germline V gene sequence: CDR1 SNHLY, CDR2 FYNNEI. Trimming removed 3 bases from V and 11 bases from J, with 16 bases in between. This CDR3 has 14 residues.

In this sample, this clone turned up once. Written as DNA, the CDR3 is TGCGCCAGCAGCCAAGATTGGACAGGGATTAATGAAAAACTGTTTTTT. It is translated as CASSQDWTGINEKLFF. This chain uses TRBV4-1 with TRBJ1-4; 8 bases line up with TRBD1. CDR1 and CDR2 from the germline V gene are MGHRA and YSYEKL. CDR3 length: 16 amino acids. Losses at the gene ends were 0 bases for V and 4 bases for J; bases not matched to a gene: 4.

The genes are TRBV27 and TRBJ2-6; D call uncertain. This CDR3 is built from 13 residues. The ends were cut back, 8 bases at V and 1 base at J, with 6 bases in the middle. Germline loops: CDR1 MNHEY, CDR2 SMNVEV (reference sequence). CDR3 DNA: TGTGCCAGCTTGTCATCTGGGGCCAACGTCCTGACTTTC. It codes for CASLSSGANVLTF.

The chain couples TRBV11-2 to TRBJ2-7; 12 bases are a match to TRBD1. V shed 3 bases, J shed 2 bases, and the junction held 2 bases outside the gene matches. The CDR3 spans 15 residues. Looked up from germline, CDR1 is SGHAT and CDR2 is FQNNGV. The CDR3 sequence: CASSLRDRGPYEQYF. The CDR3 nucleotides are TGTGCCAGCAGCTTGAGGGACAGGGGGCCCTACGAGCAGTACTTC.

This clone was picked up a small number of times. The J gene is TRBJ1-1, the V gene TRBV2; D is perhaps TRBD1 (6 bases). This CDR3 has 13 amino acids. Germline loops: CDR1 SNHLY, CDR2 FYNNEI. The germline V and J ends were trimmed by 7 bases and 3 bases, with 12 bases remaining between them. The CDR3 is CASNGGADTEAFF. The CDR3 coding sequence is TGTGCCAGCAATGGGGGCGCGGACACTGAAGCTTTCTTT.

As for this clone: An end of the junction differs from the germline gene, which may be a read error. The V and J genes are TRBV7-2 and TRBJ2-1; D unresolved. The CDR3 is 14 residues long. Per germline, CDR1 SGHTA and CDR2 FQGNSA. This chain's CDR3 is CASSQLAGYNEQFF. The CDR3 DNA follows: TGCGCCAGCAGCCAGCTCGCAGGCTACAATGAGCAGTTCTTC.

This clone was counted only a few times. This sequence joins TRBV13 and TRBJ2-3; D is perhaps TRBD2 (5 bases). Germline CDR1 is PRHDT and CDR2 is FYEKMQ (reference sequence). Trimming left V 5 bases short and J 6 bases short, with 9 bases between. The CDR3 consists of 12 residues. The CDR3 here is CASSAGEDTQYF. Here the CDR3 DNA reads TGTGCCAGCAGCGCCGGGGAGGATACGCAGTATTTT.

The gene calls are TRBV4-3 and TRBJ2-7; no reliable D call. V lost 1 base and J lost 2, with 12 bases in between. In germline, CDR1 is LGHNA, CDR2 YSLEER. The CDR3 is 15 amino acids. The CDR3 DNA follows: TGCGCCAGCAGCCAAGTAGGAGCCAGCACCTACGAGCAGTACTTC. Its translation: CASSQVGASTYEQYF.

The gene calls are TRBV9 and TRBJ2-3; possibly TRBD1 for D (6 bases). Germline V gene data show CDR1 as SGDLS and CDR2 as YYNGEE. V was trimmed by 3 bases and J by 6 bases, leaving 11 bases between them. CDR3 length: 13 residues. CDR3 nucleotide sequence: TGTGCCAGCAGCGCAGGGGACGCGGATACGCAGTATTTT. It codes for CASSAGDADTQYF.

This clone came up a few times. This chain uses TRBV30 with TRBJ1-5, with D perhaps matching TRBD1 (6 bases). V was clipped by 0 bases and J by 2 bases, with 17 bases between them. CDR3 length: 17 amino acids. In germline, CDR1 is GTSNPN, CDR2 SVGIG (reference sequence). CDR3 loop: CAWSVAGGEVGNQPQHF. The DNA of the CDR3 is TGTGCCTGGAGTGTGGCCGGGGGCGAGGTTGGCAATCAGCCCCAGCATTTT.

CDR3 loop: CAIETGQGKNTGELFF. The DNA of the CDR3 is TGTGCCATTGAAACGGGACAGGGGAAGAACACCGGGGAGCTGTTTTTT. J is TRBJ2-2 and V is TRBV7-9, with 10 positions matching TRBD1. This CDR3 comprises 16 residues. Trimming at V came to 10 bases and at J to 1 base, leaving 9 bases not matched to a gene. The germline V gene has CDR1 SEHNR and CDR2 FQNEAQ (reference sequence).

A few counts support this clone. This chain connects TRBV6-6 to TRBJ2-5; D possibly corresponds to TRBD1 (6 bases). V was shortened by 7 bases and J by 0 bases, with 12 bases between the two germline ends. CDR1 is MNHNY, CDR2 SVGAGI, per germline (reference sequence). The CDR3 sequence is 14 residues long. In nucleotides, the CDR3 is TGTGCCAGCACCTATACAGGGTACCAAGAGACCCAGTACTTC. Amino acid sequence: CASTYTGYQETQYF.

For the CDR3, the DNA is TGCAGCGTTGTAGTGCCACCCGGGATTTACGAGCAGTACTTC. Translation gives CSVVVPPGIYEQYF. J is TRBJ2-7 and V is TRBV29-1, with D possibly TRBD2 on 5 matching bases. The CDR3 is 14 amino acids. Germline-derived CDR1 and CDR2 are SQVTM and ANQGSEA. V lost 4 bases and J lost 4, with 17 bases in between.

V gene TRBV9 combines with J gene TRBJ2-7; 10 nucleotides align to TRBD1. This CDR3 is built from 16 residues. Germline V lookup: CDR1 SGDLS, CDR2 YYNGEE. The V and J ends lost 4 bases and 3 bases, in that order; junction bases with no gene match: 10. The CDR3 here is CASSSFGQGGFYEQYF. The CDR3, as DNA: TGTGCCAGCAGCTCCTTCGGACAGGGGGGATTCTACGAGCAGTACTTC.

The rearrangement uses TRBV2 and TRBJ2-1; the D is unclear. The CDR3 loop spans 14 amino acids. The germline V gene has CDR1 SNHLY and CDR2 FYNNEI. The germline V and J ends were trimmed by 6 bases and 0 bases, with 9 bases remaining between them. CDR3 protein: CASRPTPSYNEQFF. The DNA of the CDR3 is TGTGCCAGCAGACCTACCCCCTCCTACAATGAGCAGTTCTTC.

This clone has just a few counts. This sequence joins TRBV19 and TRBJ2-2; the D gene could be TRBD1 or TRBD2 (5 bases each). Deletions cut 3 bases from V and 7 bases from J, with 15 bases between. CDR3 size: 15 residues. Germline CDR1 LNHDA, CDR2 SQIVND (reference sequence). CDR3 in amino acids: CASSMLRETHGELFF. The CDR3 nucleotides are TGTGCCAGTAGTATGCTCAGGGAGACGCACGGGGAGCTGTTTTTT.

The genes are TRBV5-6 and TRBJ1-4, with D unresolved. The V gene's germline CDR1 is SGHDT and CDR2 YYEEEE. Trimming pared 7 bases from V and 10 bases from J, leaving 11 bases between. This CDR3 comprises 11 residues. The CDR3 loop reads CASLGSGKLFF. The CDR3 bases are TGTGCCAGCCTAGGCTCTGGAAAACTGTTTTTT.

CDR3 loop: CASSYSGAGYGYTF. Here the CDR3 DNA reads TGTGCCAGCAGTTACTCGGGTGCGGGCTATGGCTACACCTTC. The chain uses TRBV6-5 and TRBJ1-2; unclear D gene. The CDR3 is made up of 14 amino acids. Germline CDR1 is MNHEY and CDR2 is SVGAGI. Trimming removed 0 bases at V and 4 bases at J, with 9 bases between.

The chain is built from TRBV30 and TRBJ2-3; D is uncertain. V was cut by 5 bases and J by 0 bases, with 9 bases left in between. This CDR3 comprises 13 residues. Per germline, CDR1 GTSNPN and CDR2 SVGIG (reference sequence). CDR3 DNA: TGTGCCTGGGCCCCAGATAGCACAGATACGCAGTATTTT. Protein sequence: CAWAPDSTDTQYF.

The J gene is TRBJ1-4, the V gene TRBV9; D is perhaps TRBD1 (5 bases). This CDR3 spans 14 amino acids. The V and J ends lost 7 bases and 4 bases respectively, with 14 bases between them. Looked up from germline, CDR1 is SGDLS and CDR2 is YYNGEE. The CDR3 nucleotides read TGTGCCAGCTCCGGTGGGGGTGATAATGAAAAACTGTTTTTT. Residues: CASSGGGDNEKLFF.